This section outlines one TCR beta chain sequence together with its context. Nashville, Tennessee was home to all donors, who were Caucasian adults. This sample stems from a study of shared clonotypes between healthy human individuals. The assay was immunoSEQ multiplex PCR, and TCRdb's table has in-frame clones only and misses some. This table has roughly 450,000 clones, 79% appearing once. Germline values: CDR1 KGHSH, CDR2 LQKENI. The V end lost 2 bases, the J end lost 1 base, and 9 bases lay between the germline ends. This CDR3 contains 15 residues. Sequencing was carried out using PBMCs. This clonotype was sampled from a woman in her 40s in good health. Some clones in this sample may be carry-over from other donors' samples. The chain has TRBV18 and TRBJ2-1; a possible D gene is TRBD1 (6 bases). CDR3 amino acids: CASSPTGISYNEQFF. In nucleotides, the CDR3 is TGTGCCAGCTCACCAACAGGGATTTCCTACAATGAGCAGTTCTTC.